A single T cell receptor (beta chain) is shown here with its context. The protocol was immunoSEQ multiplex PCR, while the TCRdb copy is restricted to in-frame clones and leaves out a portion. The sample comprises about 360,000 clones, 75% to 90% of which are singletons, and around 0.8% rests with the top ten. The data belong to a study of cytomegalovirus exposure and HLA in healthy donors. Turning to the study itself: The use of the same platform for the 95 to 150 validation repertoires and the approximately 670 first-cohort repertoires was reported by a later analysis.

Donors were drawn from the 120-subject validation cohort, separate from the approximately 640-subject first cohort. Sequencing used PBMCs. This sequence originates from a woman between 18 and 29 years old in good health and CMV-seronegative.

Written as DNA, the CDR3 is TGCAGCGCAACAGGGGATGACGGGGAGCTGTTTTTT. Amino acid sequence: CSATGDDGELFF. The chain joins TRBV29-1 to TRBJ2-2, with 7 bases fitting TRBD1. The CDR3 has 12 amino acids. Germline V gives CDR1 SQVTM, CDR2 ANQGSEA. The J segment lost 7 bases and the V segment lost 7 bases, leaving 6 bases of the junction unmatched.